This entry lists 10 T cell receptor beta chains sequenced from one sample in a study of beta chain features in type 1 diabetes. Since all of the isolated RNA was reverse transcribed, expressed TCRB transcripts were what got sequenced. Produced via immunoSEQ multiplex PCR; TCRdb's table is partial and in-frame only. The sample includes roughly 42,000 clones, approximately 48% of them seen just once. Sequencing was done on a sample of stem cell memory CD4+ T cells from blood. The receptors shown here come from a woman aged 25 to 45 in good health.

The chain recombines TRBV30 with TRBJ2-7; tentative D call: TRBD1 (6 bases). V lost 3 bases and J lost 0, with 9 bases in between. This CDR3 contains 13 residues. CDR1 GTSNPN and CDR2 SVGIG come from the germline V gene (reference sequence). In nucleotides, the CDR3 is TGTGCCTGGAGCGGACAGAGCTCCTACGAGCAGTACTTC. Translating it yields CAWSGQSSYEQYF. Full variable domain (remainder filled in from reference TRBV30 and TRBJ2-7): SQTIHQWPATLVQPVGSPLSLECTVEGTSNPNLYWYRQAAGRGLQLLFYSVGIGQISSEVPQNLSASRPQDRQFILSSKKLLLSDSGFYLCAWSGQSSYEQYFGPGTRLTVT.

A few counts support this clone. This rearrangement joins TRBV7-3 to TRBJ2-3, with 9 bases fitting TRBD2. CDR1 is SGHTA, CDR2 FQGTGA, per germline. Trimming at V came to 6 bases and at J to 0 bases, leaving 4 bases not matched to a gene. The CDR3 covers 15 residues. This CDR3 reads CASSFTSGSTDTQYF. The CDR3 nucleotides are TGTGCCAGCAGTTTCACTAGCGGGAGCACAGATACGCAGTATTTT.

This chain uses TRBV7-3 with TRBJ2-7, with TRBD2 matching 7 bases. The V segment lost 6 bases and the J segment 2 bases; nucleotides outside the gene matches: 7. This CDR3 is built from 14 residues. Germline V gene lookup returns CDR1 SGHTA and CDR2 FQGTGA. Written as DNA, the CDR3 is TGTGCCAGCAGTCCCCAGGCGGGGGCCTACGAGCAGTACTTC. Amino acid sequence: CASSPQAGAYEQYF.

This clone was recorded a few times. The chain has TRBV7-2 and TRBJ2-1; 11 positions match TRBD2. The CDR3 is 19 residues long. Germline V gives CDR1 SGHTA, CDR2 FQGNSA. V trimming: 1 base; J trimming: 3 bases; junction bases outside the gene matches: 11. The CDR3 region has the DNA TGTGCCAGCAGCTTAGGGCTAGCGGGAGGACCTGTTTTCTACAATGAGCAGTTCTTC. It specifies CASSLGLAGGPVFYNEQFF.

The chain carries TRBV7-2 and TRBJ2-7; a weak D match, TRBD1 (5 bases). Deletions cut 4 bases from V and 4 bases from J, with 11 bases between. The CDR3 is made up of 13 amino acids. Germline loops: CDR1 SGHTA, CDR2 FQGNSA. Here the CDR3 DNA reads TGTGCCAGCAGCTCGGACATAGTATACGAGCAGTACTTC. It encodes CASSSDIVYEQYF.

The chain recombines TRBV10-3 with TRBJ2-5; D gene ambiguous. V lost 10 bases to trimming and J lost 5 bases, with 11 bases between them. The CDR3 is 11 residues long. CDR1 and CDR2 (germline): ENHRY, SYGVKD. CDR3 residues: CATLGGETQYF. In DNA form, the CDR3 reads TGTGCCACCCTAGGCGGCGAGACCCAGTACTTC.

This clone appeared a few times. The CDR3 loop reads CSADRGRNEQYF. CDR3 nucleotide sequence: TGCAGCGCCGACAGGGGAAGGAACGAGCAGTACTTC. The gene calls are TRBV29-1 and TRBJ2-7, with TRBD1 matching 8 bases. This CDR3 region has 12 residues. V lost 7 bases to trimming and J lost 5 bases; unmatched junction nucleotides: 7. CDR1 is SQVTM, CDR2 ANQGSEA, per germline.

This clone occurred once. The chain uses TRBV25-1 and TRBJ2-7; TRBD2 is a possible D gene (5 bases). The germline CDR1 and CDR2 sequences are MGHDK and SYGVNS. The CDR3 is made up of 13 amino acids. The V end lost 6 bases, the J end lost 6 bases, and 15 bases lay between the germline ends. The CDR3 spells CASSTRNLGEQYF. CDR3 bases: TGTGCCAGCAGCACTAGAAATTTAGGCGAGCAGTACTTC.

The rearrangement uses TRBV6-1 and TRBJ2-2; a possible D gene is TRBD1 (5 bases). Germline V gives CDR1 MNHNS, CDR2 SASEGT. This CDR3 is built from 14 residues. Deletions cut 0 bases from V and 6 bases from J, with 8 bases between. The CDR3 nucleotides are TGTGCCAGCAGTGAAGCAGTCAGGGCCGGGGAGCTGTTTTTT. Protein sequence: CASSEAVRAGELFF.

This clone was detected once. The V gene is TRBV4-2, the J gene TRBJ2-1; 11 nucleotides match TRBD2. The CDR3 has 16 residues. Germline values: CDR1 LGHNA, CDR2 YNFKEQ. V shed 3 bases and J 3 bases; nucleotides not matched to a gene: 4. The DNA for the CDR3 is TGTGCCAGCAGCCATGCCGGGACTAGCGGCTACAATGAGCAGTTCTTC. This codes for CASSHAGTSGYNEQFF.